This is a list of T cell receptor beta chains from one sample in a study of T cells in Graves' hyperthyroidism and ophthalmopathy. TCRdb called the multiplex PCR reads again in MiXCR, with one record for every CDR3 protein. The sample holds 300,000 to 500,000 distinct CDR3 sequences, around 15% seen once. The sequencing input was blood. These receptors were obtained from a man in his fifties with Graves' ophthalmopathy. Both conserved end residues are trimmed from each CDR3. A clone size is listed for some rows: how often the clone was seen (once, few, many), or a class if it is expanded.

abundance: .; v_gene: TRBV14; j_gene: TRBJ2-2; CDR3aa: ASSQDSRLAGVPGELV
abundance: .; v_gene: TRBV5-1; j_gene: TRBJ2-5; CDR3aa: ASSLGTGAETQY
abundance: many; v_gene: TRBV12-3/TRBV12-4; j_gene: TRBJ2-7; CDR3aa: ASSETLGTLQY
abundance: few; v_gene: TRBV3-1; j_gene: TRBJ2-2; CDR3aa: ASTWDSSRNTGELF
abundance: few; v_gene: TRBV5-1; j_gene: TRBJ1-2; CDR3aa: ASSNPPTGNYGYT
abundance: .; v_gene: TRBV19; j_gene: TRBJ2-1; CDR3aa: ASSTPGAQEHNEQL
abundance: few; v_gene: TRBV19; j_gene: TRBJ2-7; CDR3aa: ASSGGTLTRGRHEQY
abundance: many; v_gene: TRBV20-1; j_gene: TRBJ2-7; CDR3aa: SARAGTPGAYEQY
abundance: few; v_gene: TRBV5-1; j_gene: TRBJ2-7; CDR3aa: ASYAKRQVPYEQY
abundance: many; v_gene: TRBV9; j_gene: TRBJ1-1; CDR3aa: ASSEQGWGSNTEAF
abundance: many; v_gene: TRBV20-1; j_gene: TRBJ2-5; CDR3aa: SARDTHSGKQETQY
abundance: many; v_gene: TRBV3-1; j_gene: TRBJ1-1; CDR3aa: ASSSSGGLNTEAF
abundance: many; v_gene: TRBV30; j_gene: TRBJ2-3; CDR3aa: AWRTVLDTQY
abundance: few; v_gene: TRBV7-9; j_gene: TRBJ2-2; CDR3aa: ASSFGGGGELF
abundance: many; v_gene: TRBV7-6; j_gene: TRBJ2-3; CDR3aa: ASSSRGTSGNTDTQY
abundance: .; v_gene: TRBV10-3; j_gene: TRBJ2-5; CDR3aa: AISDRLAARQETQY
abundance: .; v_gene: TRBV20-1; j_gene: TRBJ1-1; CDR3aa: SAEGQATEAF
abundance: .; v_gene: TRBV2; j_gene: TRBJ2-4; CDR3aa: ASSQLGRGVDIQY
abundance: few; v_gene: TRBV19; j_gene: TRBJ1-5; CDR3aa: ASSILREGGNQPQH
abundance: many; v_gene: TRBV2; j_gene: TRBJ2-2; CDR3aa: ASSESSATGELF
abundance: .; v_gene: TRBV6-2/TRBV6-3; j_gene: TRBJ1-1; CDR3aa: ASSQGGGHTEAF
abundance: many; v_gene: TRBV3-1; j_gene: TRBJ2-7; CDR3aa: ASSQGQGGTYEQY
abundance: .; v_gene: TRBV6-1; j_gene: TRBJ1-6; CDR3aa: ASSRDRDRQSSYNSPLH
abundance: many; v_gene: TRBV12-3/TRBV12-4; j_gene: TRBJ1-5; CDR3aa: ASSLSGSRQPQH
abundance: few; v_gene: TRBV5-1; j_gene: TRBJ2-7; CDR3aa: ASTETGGPYEQY
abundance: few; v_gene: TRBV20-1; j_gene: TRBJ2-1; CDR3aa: SASRASYNEQF